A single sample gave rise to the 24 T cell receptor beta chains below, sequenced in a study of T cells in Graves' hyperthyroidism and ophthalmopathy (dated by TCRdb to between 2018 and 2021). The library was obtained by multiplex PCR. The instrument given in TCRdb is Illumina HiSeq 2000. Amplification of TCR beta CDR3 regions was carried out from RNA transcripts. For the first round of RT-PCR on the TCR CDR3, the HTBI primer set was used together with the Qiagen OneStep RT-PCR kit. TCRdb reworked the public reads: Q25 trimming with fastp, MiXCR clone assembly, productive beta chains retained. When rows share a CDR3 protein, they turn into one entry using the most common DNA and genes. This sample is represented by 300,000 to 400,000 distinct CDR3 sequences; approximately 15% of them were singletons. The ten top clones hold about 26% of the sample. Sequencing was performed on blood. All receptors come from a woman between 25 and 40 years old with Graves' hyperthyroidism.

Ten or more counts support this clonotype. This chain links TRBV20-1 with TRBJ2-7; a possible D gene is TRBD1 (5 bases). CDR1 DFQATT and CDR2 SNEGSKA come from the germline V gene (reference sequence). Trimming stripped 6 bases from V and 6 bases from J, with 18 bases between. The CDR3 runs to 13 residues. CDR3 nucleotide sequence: TGCAGTGCCCCATTAGGGGTAGCTCGCGAGCAGTACTTC. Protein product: CSAPLGVAREQYF.

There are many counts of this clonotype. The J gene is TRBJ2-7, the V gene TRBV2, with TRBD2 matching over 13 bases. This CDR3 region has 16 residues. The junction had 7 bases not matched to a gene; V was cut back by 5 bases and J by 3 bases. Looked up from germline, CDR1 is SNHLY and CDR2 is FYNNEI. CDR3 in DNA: TGTGCCAGCAGTCCCGGACTAGCGGGAGCTATCTACGAGCAGTACTTC. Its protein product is CASSPGLAGAIYEQYF.

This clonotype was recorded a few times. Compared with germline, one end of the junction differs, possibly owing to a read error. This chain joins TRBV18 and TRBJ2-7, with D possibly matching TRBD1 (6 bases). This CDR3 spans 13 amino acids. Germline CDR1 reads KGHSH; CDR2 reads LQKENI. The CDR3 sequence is CASSIEGGSEQHF. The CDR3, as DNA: TGTGCCAGCTCAATTGAAGGGGGAAGCGAGCAGCACTTC.

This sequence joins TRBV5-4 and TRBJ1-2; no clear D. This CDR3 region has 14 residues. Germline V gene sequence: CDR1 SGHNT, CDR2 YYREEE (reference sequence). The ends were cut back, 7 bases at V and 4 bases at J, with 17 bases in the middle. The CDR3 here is CASHTGGRVYGYTF. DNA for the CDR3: TGTGCCAGCCATACTGGCGGTAGGGTCTATGGCTACACCTTC.

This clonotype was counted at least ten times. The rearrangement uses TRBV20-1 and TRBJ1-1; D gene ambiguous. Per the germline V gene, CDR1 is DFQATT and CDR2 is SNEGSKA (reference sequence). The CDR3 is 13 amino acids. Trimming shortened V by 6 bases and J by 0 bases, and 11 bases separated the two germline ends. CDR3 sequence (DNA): TGCAGTGCCATTAAAGCCTTGAACACTGAAGCTTTCTTT. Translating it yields CSAIKALNTEAFF.

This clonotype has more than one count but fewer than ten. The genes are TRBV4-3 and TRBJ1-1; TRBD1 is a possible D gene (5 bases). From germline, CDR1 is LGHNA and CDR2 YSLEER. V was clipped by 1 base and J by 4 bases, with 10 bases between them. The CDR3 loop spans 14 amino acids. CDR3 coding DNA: TGCGCCAGCAGCCAAGTGGGGCTACGCACTGAAGCTTTCTTT. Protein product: CASSQVGLRTEAFF.

CDR3 coding DNA: TGTGCCAGCAGCCCTCGTTTCGGCCCGGGTGAAGCTTTCTTT. Amino acid sequence: CASSPRFGPGEAFF. The chain combines TRBV7-2 with TRBJ1-1, with D unclear. The germline V gene has CDR1 SGHTA and CDR2 FQGNSA. V lost 5 bases and J 7 bases, leaving 17 bases between the germline ends. The length of the CDR3 is 14 residues. Complete variable domain (other parts from reference TRBV7-2 and TRBJ1-1): GAGVSQSPSNKVTEKGKDVELRCDPISGHTALYWYRQSLGQGLEFLIYFQGNSAPDKSGLPSDRFSAERTGGSVSTLTIQRTQQEDSAVYLCASSPRFGPGEAFFGQGTRLTVV.

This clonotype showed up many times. The CDR3 nucleotides read TGTGCCAGCAGCTTAGCCCGAGAGACCCAGTACTTC. This codes for CASSLARETQYF. The rearrangement uses TRBV11-2 and TRBJ2-5; D gene uncertain. CDR1 SGHAT and CDR2 FQNNGV come from the germline V gene. V was cut by 1 base and J by 4 bases, with 4 bases left in between. The CDR3 extends over 12 amino acids. The full variable domain, its missing parts supplied by reference TRBV11-2 and TRBJ2-5, is EAGVAQSPRYKIIEKRQSVAFWCNPISGHATLYWYQQILGQGPKLLIQFQNNGVVDDSQLPKDRFSAERLKGVDSTLKIQPAKLEDSAVYLCASSLARETQYFGPGTRLLVL.

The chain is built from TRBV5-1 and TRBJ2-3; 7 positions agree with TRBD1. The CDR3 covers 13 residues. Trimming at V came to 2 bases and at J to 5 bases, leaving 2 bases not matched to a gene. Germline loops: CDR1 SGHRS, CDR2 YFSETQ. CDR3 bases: TGCGCCAGCAGCTTACAGGGGATAGATACGCAGTATTTT. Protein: CASSLQGIDTQYF.

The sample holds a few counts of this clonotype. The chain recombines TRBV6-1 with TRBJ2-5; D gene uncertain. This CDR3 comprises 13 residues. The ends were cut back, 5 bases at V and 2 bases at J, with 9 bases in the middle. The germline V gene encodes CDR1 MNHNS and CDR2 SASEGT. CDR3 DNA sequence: TGTGCCAGCAGTCGGACGGTACAAGAGACCCAGTACTTC. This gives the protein CASSRTVQETQYF.

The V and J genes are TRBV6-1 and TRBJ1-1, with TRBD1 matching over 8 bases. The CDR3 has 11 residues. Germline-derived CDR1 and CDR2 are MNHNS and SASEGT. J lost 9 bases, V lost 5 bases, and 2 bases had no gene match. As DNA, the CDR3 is TGTGCCAGCAGTAGACAGGGGCAAGCTTTCTTT. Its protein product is CASSRQGQAFF.

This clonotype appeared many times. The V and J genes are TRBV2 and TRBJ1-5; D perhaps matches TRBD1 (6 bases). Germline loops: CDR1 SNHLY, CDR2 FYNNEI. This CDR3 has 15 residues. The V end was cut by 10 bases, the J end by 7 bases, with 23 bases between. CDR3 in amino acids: CATRFGTSPTQPQHF. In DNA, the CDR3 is TGTGCCACCCGATTTGGGACAAGTCCCACACAGCCCCAGCATTTT.

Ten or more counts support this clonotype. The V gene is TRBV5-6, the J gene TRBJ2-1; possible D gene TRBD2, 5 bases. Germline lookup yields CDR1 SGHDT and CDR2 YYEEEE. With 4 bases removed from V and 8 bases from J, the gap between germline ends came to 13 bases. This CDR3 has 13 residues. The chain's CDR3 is CASSLTNWDEQFF. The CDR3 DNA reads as TGTGCCAGCAGCCTGACTAATTGGGATGAGCAGTTCTTC.

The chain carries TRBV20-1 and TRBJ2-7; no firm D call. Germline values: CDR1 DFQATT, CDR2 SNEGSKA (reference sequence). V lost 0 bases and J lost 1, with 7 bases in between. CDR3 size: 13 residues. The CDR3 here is CSARDEMSYEQYF. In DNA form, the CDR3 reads TGCAGTGCTAGAGATGAGATGTCCTACGAGCAGTACTTC.

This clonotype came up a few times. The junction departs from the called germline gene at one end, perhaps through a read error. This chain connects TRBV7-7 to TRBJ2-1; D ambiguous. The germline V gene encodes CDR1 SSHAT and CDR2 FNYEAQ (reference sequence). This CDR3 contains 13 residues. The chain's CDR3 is CASSLGPHNEQFF. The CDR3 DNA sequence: TGTGCTAGCAGTTTAGGGCCCCACAATGAGCAGTTCTTC.

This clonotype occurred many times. This CDR3 is CASSLWLGLDTEAFF. DNA of the CDR3: TGTGCCAGTAGTCTCTGGTTAGGGCTGGACACTGAAGCTTTCTTT. This chain connects TRBV19 to TRBJ1-1, with D unclear. V was clipped by 5 bases and J by 3 bases, with 16 bases between them. The CDR3 runs to 15 residues. From germline, CDR1 is LNHDA and CDR2 SQIVND (reference sequence).

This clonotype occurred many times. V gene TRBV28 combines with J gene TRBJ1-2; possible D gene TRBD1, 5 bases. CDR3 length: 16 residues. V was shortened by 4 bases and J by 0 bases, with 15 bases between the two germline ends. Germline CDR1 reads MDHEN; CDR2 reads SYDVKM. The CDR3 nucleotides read TGTGCCAGCAGTTCCTTGGGGCAATTGGCTAACTATGGCTACACCTTC. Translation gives CASSSLGQLANYGYTF.

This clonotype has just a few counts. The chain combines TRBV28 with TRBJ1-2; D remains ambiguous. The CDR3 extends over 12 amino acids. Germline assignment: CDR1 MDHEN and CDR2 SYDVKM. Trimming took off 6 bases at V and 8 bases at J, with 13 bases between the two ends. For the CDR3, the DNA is TGTGCCAGCAGCCCGGGGTCCAGGGGCTACACCTTC. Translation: CASSPGSRGYTF.

The CDR3 coding sequence is TGTGCCAGCGGCGCCGGGACCTACACCGGGGAGCTGTTTTTT. Protein sequence: CASGAGTYTGELFF. The chain carries TRBV3-1 and TRBJ2-2; the D call may be TRBD1 or TRBD2 (5 bases each). The CDR3 is 14 amino acids. Germline-derived CDR1 and CDR2 are LGHDT and YNNKEL (reference sequence). Trimming stripped 8 bases from V and 3 bases from J, with 13 bases between.

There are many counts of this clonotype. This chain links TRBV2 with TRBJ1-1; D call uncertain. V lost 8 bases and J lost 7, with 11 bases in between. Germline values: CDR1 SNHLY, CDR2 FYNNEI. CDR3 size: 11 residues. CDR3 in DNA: TGTGCCAGCGTCCGGAGCCGTGAAGCTTTCTTT. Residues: CASVRSREAFF.

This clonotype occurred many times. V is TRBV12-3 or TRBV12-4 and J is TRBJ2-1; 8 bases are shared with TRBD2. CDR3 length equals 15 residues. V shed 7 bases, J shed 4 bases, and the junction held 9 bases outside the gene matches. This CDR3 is CASTATRGGYNEQFF. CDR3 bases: TGTGCCAGCACCGCGACGCGCGGGGGGTACAATGAGCAGTTCTTC.

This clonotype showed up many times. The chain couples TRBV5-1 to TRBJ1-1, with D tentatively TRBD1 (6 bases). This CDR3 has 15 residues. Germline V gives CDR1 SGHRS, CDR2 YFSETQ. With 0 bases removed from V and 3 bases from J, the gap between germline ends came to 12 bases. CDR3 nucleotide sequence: TGCGCCAGCAGCTTGGTCAGGGGTTGGGACACTGAAGCTTTCTTT. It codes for CASSLVRGWDTEAFF.

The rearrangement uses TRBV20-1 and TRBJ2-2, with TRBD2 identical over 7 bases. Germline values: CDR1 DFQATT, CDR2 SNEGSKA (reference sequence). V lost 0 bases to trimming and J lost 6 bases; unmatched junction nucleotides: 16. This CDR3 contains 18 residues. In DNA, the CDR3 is TGCAGTGCTAGAGATCCTGCCAGGGACGGCCGGGGGGCCGGGGAGCTGTTTTTT. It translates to CSARDPARDGRGAGELFF.

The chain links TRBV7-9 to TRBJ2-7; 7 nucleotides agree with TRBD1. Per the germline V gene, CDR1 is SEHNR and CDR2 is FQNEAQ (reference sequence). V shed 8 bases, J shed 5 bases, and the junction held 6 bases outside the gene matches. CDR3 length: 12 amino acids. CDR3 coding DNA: TGTGCCAGCCGACAGGGTCCAGACGAGCAGTACTTC. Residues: CASRQGPDEQYF.